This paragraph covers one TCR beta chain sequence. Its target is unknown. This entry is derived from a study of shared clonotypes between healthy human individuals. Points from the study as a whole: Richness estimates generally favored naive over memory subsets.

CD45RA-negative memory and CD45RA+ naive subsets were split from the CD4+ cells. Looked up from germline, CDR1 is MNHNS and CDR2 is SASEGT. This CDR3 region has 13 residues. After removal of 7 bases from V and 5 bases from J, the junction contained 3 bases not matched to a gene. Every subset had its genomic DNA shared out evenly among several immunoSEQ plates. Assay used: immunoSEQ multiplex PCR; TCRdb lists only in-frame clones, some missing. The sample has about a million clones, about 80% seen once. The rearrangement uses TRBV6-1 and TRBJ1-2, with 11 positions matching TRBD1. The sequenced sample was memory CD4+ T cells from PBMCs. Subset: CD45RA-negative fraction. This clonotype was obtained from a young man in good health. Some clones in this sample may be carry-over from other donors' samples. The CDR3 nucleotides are TGTGCCAGCACCCGGGACAGGGGGTATGGCTACACCTTC. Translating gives CASTRDRGYGYTF.